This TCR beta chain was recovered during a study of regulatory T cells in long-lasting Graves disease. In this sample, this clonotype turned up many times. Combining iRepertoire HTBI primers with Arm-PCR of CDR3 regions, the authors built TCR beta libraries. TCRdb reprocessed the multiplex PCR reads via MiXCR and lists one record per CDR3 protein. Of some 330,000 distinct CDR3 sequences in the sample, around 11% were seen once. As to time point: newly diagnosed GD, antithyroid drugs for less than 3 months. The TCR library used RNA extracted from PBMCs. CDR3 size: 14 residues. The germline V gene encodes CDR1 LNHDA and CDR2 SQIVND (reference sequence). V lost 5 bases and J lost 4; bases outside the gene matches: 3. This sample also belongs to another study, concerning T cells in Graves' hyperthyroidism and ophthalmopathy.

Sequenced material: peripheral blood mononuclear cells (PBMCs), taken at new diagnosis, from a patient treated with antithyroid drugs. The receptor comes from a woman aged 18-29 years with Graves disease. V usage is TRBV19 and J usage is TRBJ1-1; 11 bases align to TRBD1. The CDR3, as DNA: TGTGCCAGTAGTTTGGGACAGGGGGTCACTGAAGCTTTCTTT. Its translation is CASSLGQGVTEAFF.